Following are 20 T cell receptor beta chains from one sample sequenced in a study of blood T cell repertoires in COVID-19. Produced via immunoSEQ multiplex PCR; TCRdb's table is partial and in-frame only. The sample lists roughly 150,000 clones, more than 75% occurring once. Sample: PBMCs or T cells enriched from blood (not recorded which). The receptors were sampled from a woman between 50 and 59 years old who had recovered from COVID-19.

The chain couples TRBV7-6 to TRBJ1-5, with TRBD1 matching over 8 bases. The CDR3 is 17 amino acids. Germline V lookup: CDR1 SGHVS, CDR2 FNYEAQ. With V trimmed by 5 bases and J by 3 bases, 12 bases remained unmatched. The CDR3 DNA reads as TGTGCCAGCAGCGAAGGGAGGGACAGGTCAATCAATCAGCCCCAGCATTTT. It codes for CASSEGRDRSINQPQHF.

The chain links TRBV7-2 to TRBJ1-2, with 7 bases that match TRBD1. The V segment lost 1 base and the J segment 8 bases; nucleotides outside the gene matches: 4. Germline CDR1 is SGHTA and CDR2 is FQGNSA. The CDR3 consists of 13 residues. CDR3 DNA sequence: TGTGCCAGCAGCTTAGTGACAGGGTGGGGCTACACCTTC. This codes for CASSLVTGWGYTF.

The V and J genes are TRBV19 and TRBJ2-3; 8 bases agree with TRBD1. V lost 7 bases, J lost 1 base, and 7 bases stayed unmatched. This CDR3 is 15 amino acids long. Germline V lookup: CDR1 LNHDA, CDR2 SQIVND (reference sequence). Written as DNA, the CDR3 is TGTGCCAGTACCCCGACAGGGGAAGGCACAGATACGCAGTATTTT. Protein product: CASTPTGEGTDTQYF.

The chain joins TRBV24-1 to TRBJ1-1; no definite D call. This CDR3 has 16 residues. CDR1 KGHDR and CDR2 SFDVKD come from the germline V gene. V gave up 2 bases and J gave up 1 base, with 13 bases separating them. CDR3 protein: CATSDSLPGENTEAFF. The CDR3 DNA follows: TGTGCCACCAGTGATTCCCTACCGGGTGAGAACACTGAAGCTTTCTTT.

The chain combines TRBV5-6 with TRBJ2-3, with 9 bases identical to TRBD1. CDR1 is SGHDT, CDR2 YYEEEE, per germline. The J segment lost 3 bases and the V segment lost 1 base, leaving 6 bases of the junction unmatched. CDR3 length equals 16 residues. This CDR3 is CASSLLGTGSTDTQYF. In nucleotides, the CDR3 is TGTGCCAGCAGCTTGCTCGGGACAGGGAGTACAGATACGCAGTATTTT.

The gene calls are TRBV18 and TRBJ1-4; possible D gene TRBD1, 6 bases. The V end lost 6 bases, the J end lost 0 bases, and 8 bases lay between the germline ends. The CDR3 consists of 14 residues. Germline V CDR1 and CDR2: KGHSH, LQKENI. CDR3 coding DNA: TGTGCCAGCTCCGAGGGGGCAACTAATGAAAAACTGTTTTTT. Translating gives CASSEGATNEKLFF.

The V and J genes are TRBV15 and TRBJ1-5, with 8 positions matching TRBD1. CDR3 length: 14 amino acids. Germline CDR1 LNHNV, CDR2 YYDKDF (reference sequence). The J segment lost 4 bases and the V segment lost 2 bases, leaving 1 base of the junction unmatched. The CDR3 DNA follows: TGTGCCACCAGCAGAAGGACAGGGAATCAGCCCCAGCATTTT. It codes for CATSRRTGNQPQHF.

This rearrangement joins TRBV19 to TRBJ1-1; the D is unclear. Germline CDR1 LNHDA, CDR2 SQIVND (reference sequence). The ends were cut back, 1 base at V and 5 bases at J, with 11 bases in the middle. The CDR3 totals 14 residues. The CDR3 DNA follows: TGTGCCAGTAGTATAGCTGGGCATAAGACTGAAGCTTTCTTT. This gives the protein CASSIAGHKTEAFF.

The rearrangement links TRBV10-2 to TRBJ2-1, with TRBD2 matching over 12 bases. The CDR3 runs 14 residues. The V segment lost 6 bases and the J segment 7 bases; nucleotides outside the gene matches: 4. Germline CDR1 reads WSHSY; CDR2 reads SAAADI. CDR3 bases: TGCGCCAGCAGAACTAGCGGGGGGAGAAATGAGCAGTTCTTC. It yields the protein CASRTSGGRNEQFF.

The chain uses TRBV28 and TRBJ1-2; the match to TRBD1 covers 10 bases. From germline, CDR1 is MDHEN and CDR2 SYDVKM. The CDR3 spans 16 residues. V dropped 3 bases and J dropped 5; count of bases not matched to a gene: 9. The CDR3 loop reads CASSFGTGDRRYGYTF. DNA of the CDR3: TGTGCCAGCAGTTTTGGGACAGGGGACCGACGGTATGGCTACACCTTC.

This chain links TRBV6-2 or TRBV6-3 with TRBJ2-5, with D possibly matching TRBD1 (5 bases). CDR3 length: 16 amino acids. Germline values: CDR1 MNHEY, CDR2 SVGEGT. Between the trimmed V and J ends, which lost 0 bases and 0 bases, there was a span of 11 bases. CDR3 sequence: CASSYSPDSHQETQYF. The CDR3 nucleotides read TGTGCCAGCAGTTACTCGCCCGACAGTCACCAAGAGACCCAGTACTTC.

This sequence joins TRBV18 and TRBJ2-5; 8 bases are shared with TRBD2. Trimming cost V 3 bases and J 1 base; bases outside gene matches: 4. Germline lookup yields CDR1 KGHSH and CDR2 LQKENI. This CDR3 contains 15 residues. The CDR3 nucleotides read TGTGCCAGCTCACCCAGCAGCGGGGGCCAAGAGACCCAGTACTTC. Translation: CASSPSSGGQETQYF.

The V gene is TRBV28, the J gene TRBJ2-2; 8 bases fit TRBD1. CDR3 length: 16 amino acids. After removal of 3 bases from V and 0 bases from J, the junction contained 3 bases not matched to a gene. Germline values: CDR1 MDHEN, CDR2 SYDVKM. The CDR3 loop is CASSFWDRTNTGELFF. The CDR3 DNA reads TGTGCCAGCAGTTTTTGGGACAGGACGAACACCGGGGAGCTGTTTTTT.

The chain couples TRBV28 to TRBJ1-1; weak D call: TRBD1 (6 bases). Germline CDR1 reads MDHEN; CDR2 reads SYDVKM. The V end lost 5 bases, the J end lost 5 bases, and 12 bases lay between the germline ends. There are 13 residues in the CDR3. The CDR3 nucleotides read TGTGCCAGCAGTAGGGCAGGGGTAACTGAAGCTTTCTTT. Protein product: CASSRAGVTEAFF.

Written as DNA, the CDR3 is TGTGCCAGCAGTTTACTTTCGGAAGCTTTCTTT. Protein: CASSLLSEAFF. This chain links TRBV12-3 or TRBV12-4 with TRBJ1-1, with unresolved D. This CDR3 is built from 11 residues. V was clipped by 2 bases and J by 8 bases, with 6 bases between them.

The chain employs TRBV6-5 and TRBJ1-2; 8 nucleotides align to TRBD1. Germline-derived CDR1 and CDR2 are MNHEY and SVGAGI. The junction had 3 bases not matched to a gene; V was cut back by 0 bases and J by 3 bases. The CDR3 is made up of 15 amino acids. In nucleotides, the CDR3 is TGTGCCAGCAGTTACTCGAACAGGGGGGACTATGGCTACACCTTC. Translating it yields CASSYSNRGDYGYTF.

The rearrangement joins TRBV3-1 (or the pseudogene TRBV3-2) to TRBJ1-5; the D is unclear. V shed 4 bases and J shed 2 bases, with 9 bases lying between them. The germline V gene has CDR1 LGHDT and CDR2 YNNKEL (reference sequence). The CDR3 loop spans 14 amino acids. The CDR3 loop reads CASSPSVGNQPQHF. The CDR3 DNA sequence: TGTGCCAGCAGCCCCTCGGTCGGCAATCAGCCCCAGCATTTT.

The V call is TRBV14, the J call TRBJ2-3; 8 positions agree with TRBD2. From germline, CDR1 is SGHDN and CDR2 FVKESK. The CDR3 is 14 amino acids. The J segment lost 3 bases and the V segment lost 4 bases, leaving 3 bases of the junction unmatched. CDR3 DNA: TGTGCCAGCAGCCTAGAGCGGGGGACAGATACGCAGTATTTT. Its protein is CASSLERGTDTQYF.

The chain is built from TRBV29-1 and TRBJ2-3; TRBD1 might be the D (5 bases). Trimming took 1 base from V and 0 from J, leaving 5 bases between them. This CDR3 spans 13 amino acids. The germline gives CDR1 SQVTM, CDR2 ANQGSEA. This CDR3 reads CSVEGGSTDTQYF. The CDR3 DNA reads TGCAGCGTTGAAGGGGGCAGCACAGATACGCAGTATTTT.

This clone has a handful of counts. The genes are TRBV28 and TRBJ1-5; D is perhaps TRBD1 (6 bases). Germline lookup yields CDR1 MDHEN and CDR2 SYDVKM. This CDR3 is 17 amino acids long. With 6 bases removed from V and 3 bases from J, the gap between germline ends came to 21 bases. The CDR3 is CASREEQGFTSNQPQHF. The CDR3 DNA follows: TGTGCCAGCAGGGAAGAACAGGGATTCACCTCCAATCAGCCCCAGCATTTT.